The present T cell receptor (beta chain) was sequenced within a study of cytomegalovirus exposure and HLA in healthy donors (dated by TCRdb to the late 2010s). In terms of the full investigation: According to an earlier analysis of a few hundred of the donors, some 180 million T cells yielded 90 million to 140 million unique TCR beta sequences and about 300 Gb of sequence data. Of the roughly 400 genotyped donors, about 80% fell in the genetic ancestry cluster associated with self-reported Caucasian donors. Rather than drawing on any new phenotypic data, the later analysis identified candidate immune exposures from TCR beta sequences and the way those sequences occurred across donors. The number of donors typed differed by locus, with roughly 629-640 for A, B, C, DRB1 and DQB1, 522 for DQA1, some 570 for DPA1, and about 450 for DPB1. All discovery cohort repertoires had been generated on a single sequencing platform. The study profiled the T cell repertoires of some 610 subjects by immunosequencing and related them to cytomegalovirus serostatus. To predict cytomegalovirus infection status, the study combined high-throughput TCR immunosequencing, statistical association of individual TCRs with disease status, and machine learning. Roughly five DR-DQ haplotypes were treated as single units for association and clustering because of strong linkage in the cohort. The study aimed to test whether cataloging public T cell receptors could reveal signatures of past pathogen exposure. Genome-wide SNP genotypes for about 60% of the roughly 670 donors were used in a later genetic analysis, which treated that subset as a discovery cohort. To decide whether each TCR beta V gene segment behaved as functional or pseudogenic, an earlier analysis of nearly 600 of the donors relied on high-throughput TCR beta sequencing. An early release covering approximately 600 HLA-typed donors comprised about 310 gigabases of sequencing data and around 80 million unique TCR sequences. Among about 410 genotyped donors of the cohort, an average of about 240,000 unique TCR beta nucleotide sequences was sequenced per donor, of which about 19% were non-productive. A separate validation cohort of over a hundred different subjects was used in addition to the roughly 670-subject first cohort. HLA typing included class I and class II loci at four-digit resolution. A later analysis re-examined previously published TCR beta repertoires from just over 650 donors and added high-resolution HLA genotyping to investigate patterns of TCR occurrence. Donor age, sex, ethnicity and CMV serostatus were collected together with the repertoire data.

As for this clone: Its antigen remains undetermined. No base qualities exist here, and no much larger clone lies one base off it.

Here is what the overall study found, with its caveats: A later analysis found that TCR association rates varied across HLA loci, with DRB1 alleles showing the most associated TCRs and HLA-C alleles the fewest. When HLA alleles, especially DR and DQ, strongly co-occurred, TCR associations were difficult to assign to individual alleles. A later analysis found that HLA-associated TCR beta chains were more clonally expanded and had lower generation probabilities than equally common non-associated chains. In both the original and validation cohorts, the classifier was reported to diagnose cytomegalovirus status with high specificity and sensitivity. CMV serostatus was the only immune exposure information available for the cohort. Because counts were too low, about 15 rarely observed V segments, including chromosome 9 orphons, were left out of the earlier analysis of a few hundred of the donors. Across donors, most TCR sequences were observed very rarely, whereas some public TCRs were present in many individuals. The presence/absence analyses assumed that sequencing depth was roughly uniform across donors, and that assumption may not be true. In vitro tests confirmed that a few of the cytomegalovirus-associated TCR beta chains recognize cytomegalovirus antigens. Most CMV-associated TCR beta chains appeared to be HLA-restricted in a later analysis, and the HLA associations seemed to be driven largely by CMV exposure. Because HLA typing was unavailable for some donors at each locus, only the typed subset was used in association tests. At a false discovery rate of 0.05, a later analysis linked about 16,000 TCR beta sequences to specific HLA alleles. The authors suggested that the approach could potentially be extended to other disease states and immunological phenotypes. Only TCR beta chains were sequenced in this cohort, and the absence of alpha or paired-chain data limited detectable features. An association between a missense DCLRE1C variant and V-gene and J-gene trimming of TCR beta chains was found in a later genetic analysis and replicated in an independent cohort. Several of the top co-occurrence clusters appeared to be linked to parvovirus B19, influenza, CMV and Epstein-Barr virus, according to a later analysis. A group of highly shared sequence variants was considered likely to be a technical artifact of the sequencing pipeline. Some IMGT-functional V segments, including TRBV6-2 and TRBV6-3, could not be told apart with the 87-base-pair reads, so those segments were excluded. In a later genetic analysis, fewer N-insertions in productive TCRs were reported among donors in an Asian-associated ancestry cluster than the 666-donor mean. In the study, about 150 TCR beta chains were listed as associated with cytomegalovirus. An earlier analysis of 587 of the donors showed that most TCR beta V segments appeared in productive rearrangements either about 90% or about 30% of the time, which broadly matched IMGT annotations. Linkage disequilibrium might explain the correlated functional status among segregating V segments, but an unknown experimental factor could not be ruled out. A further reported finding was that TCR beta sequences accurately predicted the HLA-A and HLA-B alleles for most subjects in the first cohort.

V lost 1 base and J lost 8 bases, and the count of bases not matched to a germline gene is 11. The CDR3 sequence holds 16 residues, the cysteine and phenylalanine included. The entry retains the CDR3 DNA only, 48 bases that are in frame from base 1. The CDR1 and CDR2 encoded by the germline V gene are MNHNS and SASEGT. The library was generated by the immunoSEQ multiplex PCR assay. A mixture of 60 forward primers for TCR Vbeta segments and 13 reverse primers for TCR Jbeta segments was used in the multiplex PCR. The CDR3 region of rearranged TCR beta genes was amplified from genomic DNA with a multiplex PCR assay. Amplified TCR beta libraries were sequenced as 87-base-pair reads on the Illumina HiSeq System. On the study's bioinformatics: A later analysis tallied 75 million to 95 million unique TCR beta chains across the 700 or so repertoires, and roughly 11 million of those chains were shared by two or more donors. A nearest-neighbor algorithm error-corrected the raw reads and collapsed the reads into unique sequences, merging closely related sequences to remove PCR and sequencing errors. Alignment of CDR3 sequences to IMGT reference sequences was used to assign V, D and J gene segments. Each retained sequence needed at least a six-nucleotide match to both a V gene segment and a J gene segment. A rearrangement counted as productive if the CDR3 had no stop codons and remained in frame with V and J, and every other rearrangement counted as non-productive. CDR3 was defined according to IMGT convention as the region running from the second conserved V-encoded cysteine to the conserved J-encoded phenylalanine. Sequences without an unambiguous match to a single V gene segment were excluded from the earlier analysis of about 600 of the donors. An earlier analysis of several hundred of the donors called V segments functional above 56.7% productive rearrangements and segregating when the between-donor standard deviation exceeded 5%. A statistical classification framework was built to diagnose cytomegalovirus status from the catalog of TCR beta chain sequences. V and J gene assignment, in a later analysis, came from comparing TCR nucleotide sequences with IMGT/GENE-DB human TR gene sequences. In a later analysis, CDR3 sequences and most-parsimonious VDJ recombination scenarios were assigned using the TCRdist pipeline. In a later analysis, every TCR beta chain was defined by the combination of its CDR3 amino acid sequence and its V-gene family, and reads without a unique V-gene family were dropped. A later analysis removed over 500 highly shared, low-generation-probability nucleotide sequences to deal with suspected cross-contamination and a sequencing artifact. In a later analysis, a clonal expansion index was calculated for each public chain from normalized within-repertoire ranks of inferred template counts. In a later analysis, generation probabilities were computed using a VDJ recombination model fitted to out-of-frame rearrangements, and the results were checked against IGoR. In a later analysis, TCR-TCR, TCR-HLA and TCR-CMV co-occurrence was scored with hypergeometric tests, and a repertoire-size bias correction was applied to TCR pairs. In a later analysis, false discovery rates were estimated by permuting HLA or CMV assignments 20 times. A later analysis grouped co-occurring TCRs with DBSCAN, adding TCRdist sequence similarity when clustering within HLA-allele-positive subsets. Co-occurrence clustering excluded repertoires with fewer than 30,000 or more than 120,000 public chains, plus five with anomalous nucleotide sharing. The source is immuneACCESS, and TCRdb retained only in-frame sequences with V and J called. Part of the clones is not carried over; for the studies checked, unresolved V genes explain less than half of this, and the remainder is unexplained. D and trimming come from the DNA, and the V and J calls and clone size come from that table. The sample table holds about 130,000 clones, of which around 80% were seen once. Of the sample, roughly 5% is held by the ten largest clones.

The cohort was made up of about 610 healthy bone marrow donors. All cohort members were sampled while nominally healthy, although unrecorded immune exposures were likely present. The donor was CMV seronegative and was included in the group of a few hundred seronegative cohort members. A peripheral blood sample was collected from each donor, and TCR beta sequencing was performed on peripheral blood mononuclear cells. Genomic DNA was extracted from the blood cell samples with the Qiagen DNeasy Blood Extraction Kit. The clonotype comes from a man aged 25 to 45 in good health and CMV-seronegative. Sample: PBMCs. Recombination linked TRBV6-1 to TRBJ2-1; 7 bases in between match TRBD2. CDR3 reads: CASSEGAWDYGYEQFF. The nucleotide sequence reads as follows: TGTGCCAGCAGTGAAGGAGCTTGGGACTATGGCTATGAGCAGTTCTTC.